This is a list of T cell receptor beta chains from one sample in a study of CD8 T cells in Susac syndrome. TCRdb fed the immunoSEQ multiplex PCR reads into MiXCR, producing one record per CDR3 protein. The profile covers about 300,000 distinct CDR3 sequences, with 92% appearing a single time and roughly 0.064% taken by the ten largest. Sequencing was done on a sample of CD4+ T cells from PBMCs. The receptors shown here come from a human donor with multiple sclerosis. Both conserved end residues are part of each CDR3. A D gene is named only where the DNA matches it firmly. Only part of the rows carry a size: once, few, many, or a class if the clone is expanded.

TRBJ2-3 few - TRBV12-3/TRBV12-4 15 CASSFGRGSTDTQYF TGTGCCAGCAGTTTTGGGCGGGGCAGCACAGATACGCAGTATTTT
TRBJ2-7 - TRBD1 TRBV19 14 CASSSGTGPYEQYF TGTGCCAGTAGTTCCGGGACAGGGCCCTACGAGCAGTACTTC
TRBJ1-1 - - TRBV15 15 CATSRDHIRNTEAFF TGTGCCACCAGCAGAGATCACATCAGGAACACTGAAGCTTTCTTT
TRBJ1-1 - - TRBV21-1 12 CASTTGGVGAFF TGTGCCAGCACAACGGGGGGGGTGGGAGCTTTCTTT
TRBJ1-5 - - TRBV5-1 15 CASSLEGLSNQPQHF TGCGCCAGCAGCTTAGAAGGACTTAGCAATCAGCCCCAGCATTTT
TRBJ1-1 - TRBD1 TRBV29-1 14 CSVSLRQGLENAFF TGCAGCGTTTCCCTTAGACAGGGCCTCGAGAATGCTTTCTTT
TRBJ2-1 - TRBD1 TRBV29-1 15 CSVAKGRQGVDEQFF TGCAGCGTGGCAAAAGGGAGACAGGGTGTAGATGAGCAGTTCTTC
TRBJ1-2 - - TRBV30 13 CAWSQHGLGGYTF TGTGCCTGGAGTCAACATGGGTTGGGTGGCTACACCTTC
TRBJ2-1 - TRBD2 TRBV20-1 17 CSARDPSGAGAYNEQFF TGCAGTGCTAGAGATCCCTCCGGAGCGGGGGCCTACAATGAGCAGTTCTTC
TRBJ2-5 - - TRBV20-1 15 CSARKRRARMETQYF TGCAGTGCCCGAAAGAGGAGGGCTAGGATGGAGACCCAGTACTTC
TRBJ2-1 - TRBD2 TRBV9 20 CASSQTGGRGEAIAYNEQFF TGTGCCAGCAGCCAAACCGGGGGGCGGGGGGAGGCCATAGCCTACAATGAGCAGTTCTTC
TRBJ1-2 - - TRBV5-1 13 CASSRDNRYGYTF TGCGCCAGCAGTCGGGACAACCGCTATGGCTACACCTTC
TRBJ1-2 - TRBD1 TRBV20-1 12 CSAPDRPGGYTF TGCAGTGCCCCGGACAGGCCCGGAGGCTACACCTTC
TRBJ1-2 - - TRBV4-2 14 CASSQESGEHGYTF TGTGCCAGCAGCCAAGAATCAGGGGAGCATGGCTACACCTTC
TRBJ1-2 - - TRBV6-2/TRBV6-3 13 CASSRAGAYGYTF TGTGCCAGCAGTCGAGCTGGGGCCTATGGCTACACCTTC
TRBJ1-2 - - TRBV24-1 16 CATSDASGYMSRGYTF TGTGCCACCAGTGACGCTTCCGGGTACATGAGTCGTGGCTACACCTTC
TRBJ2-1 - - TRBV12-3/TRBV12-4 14 CASSRINGYNEQFF TGTGCCAGCAGTCGGATAAATGGGTACAATGAGCAGTTCTTC
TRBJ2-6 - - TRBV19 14 CASGHSSGANVLTF TGTGCCAGTGGACACAGCTCTGGGGCCAACGTCCTGACTTTC
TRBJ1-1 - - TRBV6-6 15 CASSYTGNSYTEAFF TGTGCCAGCAGTTACACGGGCAATTCGTACACTGAAGCTTTCTTT
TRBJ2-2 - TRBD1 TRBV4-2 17 CASSPRNRGGNTGELFF TGTGCCAGCAGCCCCCGGAACAGGGGTGGAAACACCGGGGAGCTGTTTTTT
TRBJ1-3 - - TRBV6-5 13 CASRDHSGNTIYF TGTGCCAGCAGGGACCACTCTGGAAACACCATATATTTT
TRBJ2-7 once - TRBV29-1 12 CSVRYLGDEQYF TGCAGCGTCCGTTACCTTGGGGACGAGCAGTACTTC
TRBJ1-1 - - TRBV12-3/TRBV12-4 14 CASSLQTGNTEAFF TGTGCCAGCAGTCTACAGACAGGGAACACTGAAGCTTTCTTT
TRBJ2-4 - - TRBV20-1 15 CSARSGELAKNIQYF TGCAGTGCCAGAAGTGGCGAGCTAGCCAAAAACATTCAGTACTTC
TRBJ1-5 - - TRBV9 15 CASSVLGDLNQPQHF TGTGCCAGCAGCGTACTGGGAGACCTCAATCAGCCCCAGCATTTT
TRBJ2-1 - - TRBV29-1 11 CSGGNGNEQFF TGCAGCGGGGGAAACGGGAATGAGCAGTTCTTC
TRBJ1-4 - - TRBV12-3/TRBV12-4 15 CASSWALGSNEKLFF TGTGCCAGCAGTTGGGCTCTCGGGAGTAATGAAAAACTGTTTTTT
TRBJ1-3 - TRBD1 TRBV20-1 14 CSATDRGSGNTIYF TGCAGTGCTACGGACAGGGGCTCTGGAAACACCATATATTTT
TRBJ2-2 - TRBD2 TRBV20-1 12 CSASGGAGELFF TGCAGTGCTAGTGGGGGGGCCGGGGAGCTGTTTTTT